The entry that follows covers one T cell receptor (beta chain) sequence. Its matching antigen is unknown. Trimming pared 1 base from V and 14 bases from J, leaving 13 bases between. The length of the CDR3 is 11 residues. Germline V gives CDR1 DFQATT, CDR2 SNEGSKA (reference sequence). All CD3G-deficient patients showed autoimmunity, more severe in two. Patients aged 2 to 39 years had fewer naive T cells. Sorting split CD4+ cells into CD25-high CD127-low Tregs and CD25-low CD127-high conventional T cells. Primers: 52 TRBV forward and 13 TRBJ reverse. This table comes from immunoSEQ multiplex PCR, and its TCRdb copy is limited to in-frame clones, with some not included. The sample carries 25,000 to 35,000 clones, under 95% recorded once. The entry originates in a study of regulatory T cells. General observations from the study: In CD3G-deficient patients, conventional CD4+ T cells were enriched for hydrophobic CDR3 residues at positions 6 and 7.

The material sequenced was conventional CD4+ T cells sorted from blood. The receptor was isolated from a person between 18 and 30 years old with CD3G deficiency. This chain connects TRBV20-1 to TRBJ2-3; D might be TRBD1 (5 bases). CDR3 protein: CSARAVGPLYF. DNA of the CDR3: TGCAGTGCTAGAGCCGTGGGGCCCTTGTATTTT.